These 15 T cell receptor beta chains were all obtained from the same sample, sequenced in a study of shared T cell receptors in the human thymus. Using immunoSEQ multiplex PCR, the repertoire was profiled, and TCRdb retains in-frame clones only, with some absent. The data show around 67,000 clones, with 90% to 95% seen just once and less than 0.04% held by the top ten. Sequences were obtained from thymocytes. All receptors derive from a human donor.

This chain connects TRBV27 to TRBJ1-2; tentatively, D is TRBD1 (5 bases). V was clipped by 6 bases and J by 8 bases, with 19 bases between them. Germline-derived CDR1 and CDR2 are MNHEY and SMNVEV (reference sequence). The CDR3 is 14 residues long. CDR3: CASSRNRGSYGYTF. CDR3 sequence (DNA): TGTGCCAGCAGCCGCAACCGGGGGAGCTACGGCTACACCTTC.

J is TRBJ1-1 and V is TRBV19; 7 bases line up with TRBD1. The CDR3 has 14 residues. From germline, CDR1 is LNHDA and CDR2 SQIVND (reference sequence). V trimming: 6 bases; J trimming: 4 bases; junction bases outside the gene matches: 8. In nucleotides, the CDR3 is TGTGCCAGTAGAAGACAGGGCACGTTCACTGAAGCTTTCTTT. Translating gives CASRRQGTFTEAFF.

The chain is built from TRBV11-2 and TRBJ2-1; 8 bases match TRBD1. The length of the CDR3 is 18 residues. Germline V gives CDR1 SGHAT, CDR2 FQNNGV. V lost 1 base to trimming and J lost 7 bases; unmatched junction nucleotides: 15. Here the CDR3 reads CASSLGFWSDRVVNEQFF. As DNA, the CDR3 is TGTGCCAGCAGCTTAGGGTTCTGGTCGGACAGGGTGGTAAATGAGCAGTTCTTC.

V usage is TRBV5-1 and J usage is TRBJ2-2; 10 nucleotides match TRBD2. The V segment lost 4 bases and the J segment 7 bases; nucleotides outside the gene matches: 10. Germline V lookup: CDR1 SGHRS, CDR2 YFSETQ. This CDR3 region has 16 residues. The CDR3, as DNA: TGCGCCAGCAGCACCTCAGGACTAGCGGACGTCGGGGAGCTGTTTTTT. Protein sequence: CASSTSGLADVGELFF.

CDR3 bases: TGTGCCAGCTCGCCCCGTCGGACACCGGGAAACACCATATATTTT. Translated, it gives CASSPRRTPGNTIYF. V gene TRBV6-5 combines with J gene TRBJ1-3; D is perhaps TRBD1 (5 bases). The V end lost 8 bases, the J end lost 4 bases, and 18 bases lay between the germline ends. CDR3 length: 15 amino acids. CDR1 and CDR2 (germline): MNHEY, SVGAGI.

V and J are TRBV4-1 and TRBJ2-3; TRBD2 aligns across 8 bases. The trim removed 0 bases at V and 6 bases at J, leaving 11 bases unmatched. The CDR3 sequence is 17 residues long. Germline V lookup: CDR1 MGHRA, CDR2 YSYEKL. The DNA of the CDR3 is TGCGCCAGCAGCCAAGATCGGGGGGGCCTCCATTCCGATACGCAGTATTTT. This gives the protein CASSQDRGGLHSDTQYF.

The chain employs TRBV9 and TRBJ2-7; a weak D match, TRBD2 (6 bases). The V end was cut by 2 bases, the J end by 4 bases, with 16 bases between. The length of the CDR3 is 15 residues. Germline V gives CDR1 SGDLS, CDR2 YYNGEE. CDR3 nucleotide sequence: TGTGCCAGCAGCGTCGCAGGAAACAGCGGGTACGAGCAGTACTTC. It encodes CASSVAGNSGYEQYF. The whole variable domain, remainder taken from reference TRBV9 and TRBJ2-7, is DSGVTQTPKHLITATGQRVTLRCSPRSGDLSVYWYQQSLDQGLQFLIQYYNGEERAKGNILERFSAQQFPDLHSELNLSSLELGDSALYFCASSVAGNSGYEQYFGPGTRLTVT.

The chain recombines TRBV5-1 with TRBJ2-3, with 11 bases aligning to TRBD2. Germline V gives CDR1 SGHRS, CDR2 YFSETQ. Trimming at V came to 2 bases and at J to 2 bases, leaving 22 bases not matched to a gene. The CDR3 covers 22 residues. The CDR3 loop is CASSFSSGGKLTTLILTDTQYF. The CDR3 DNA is TGCGCCAGCAGCTTTTCTAGCGGGGGGAAACTGACTACTTTAATCCTCACAGATACGCAGTATTTT.

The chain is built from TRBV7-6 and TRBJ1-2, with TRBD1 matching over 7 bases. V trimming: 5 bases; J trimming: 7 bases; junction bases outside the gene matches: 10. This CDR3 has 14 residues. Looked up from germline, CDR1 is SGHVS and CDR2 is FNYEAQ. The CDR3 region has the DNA TGTGCCAGCAGCCCGTCGGGCAGGGGGACTGGCTACACCTTC. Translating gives CASSPSGRGTGYTF.

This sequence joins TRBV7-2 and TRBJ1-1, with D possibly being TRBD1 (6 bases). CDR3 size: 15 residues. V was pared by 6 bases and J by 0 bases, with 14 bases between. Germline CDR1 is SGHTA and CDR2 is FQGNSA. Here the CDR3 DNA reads TGTGCCAGCAGAAAAGGGGGAGGCTTGAACACTGAAGCTTTCTTT. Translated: CASRKGGGLNTEAFF. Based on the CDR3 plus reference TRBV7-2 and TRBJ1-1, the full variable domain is GAGVSQSPSNKVTEKGKDVELRCDPISGHTALYWYRQSLGQGLEFLIYFQGNSAPDKSGLPSDRFSAERTGGSVSTLTIQRTQQEDSAVYLCASRKGGGLNTEAFFGQGTRLTVV.

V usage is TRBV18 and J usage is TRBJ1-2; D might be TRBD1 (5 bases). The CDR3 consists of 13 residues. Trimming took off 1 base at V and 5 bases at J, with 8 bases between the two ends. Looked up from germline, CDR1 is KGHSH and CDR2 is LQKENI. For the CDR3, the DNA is TGTGCCAGCTCACCACGGGGGTTTTATGGCTACACCTTC. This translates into CASSPRGFYGYTF.

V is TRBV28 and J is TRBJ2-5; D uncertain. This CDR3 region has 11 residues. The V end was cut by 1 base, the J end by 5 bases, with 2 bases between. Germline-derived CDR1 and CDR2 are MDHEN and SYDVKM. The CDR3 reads CASSLLETQYF. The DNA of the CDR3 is TGTGCCAGCAGTTTATTGGAGACCCAGTACTTC.

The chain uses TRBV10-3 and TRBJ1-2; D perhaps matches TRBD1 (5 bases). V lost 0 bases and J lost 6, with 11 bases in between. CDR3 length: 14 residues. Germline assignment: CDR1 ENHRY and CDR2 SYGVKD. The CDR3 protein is CAISESGGGHGYTF. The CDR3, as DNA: TGTGCCATCAGTGAGTCGGGGGGAGGTCATGGCTACACCTTC.

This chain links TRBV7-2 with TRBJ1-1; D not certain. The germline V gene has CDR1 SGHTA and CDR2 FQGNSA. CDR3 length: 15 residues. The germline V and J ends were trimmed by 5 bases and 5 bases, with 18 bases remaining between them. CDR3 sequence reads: CASSSLHLRWTEAFF. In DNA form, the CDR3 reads TGTGCCAGCAGCAGCCTCCATCTAAGGTGGACTGAAGCTTTCTTT.

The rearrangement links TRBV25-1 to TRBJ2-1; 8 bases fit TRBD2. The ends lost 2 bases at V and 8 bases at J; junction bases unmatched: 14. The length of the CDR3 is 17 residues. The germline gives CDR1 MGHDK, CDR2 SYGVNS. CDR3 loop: CASSEKVSRGGKDEQFF. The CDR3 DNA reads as TGTGCCAGCAGTGAAAAAGTCAGCCGGGGGGGGAAGGATGAGCAGTTCTTC.